This T cell receptor beta chain stems from a study of blood T cell repertoires in COVID-19. Looking at the study overall: Researchers got acute and convalescent COVID-19 samples from the United States, Italy and Spain.

The CDR3 sequence is 13 residues long. Between the trimmed V and J ends, which lost 1 base and 6 bases, there was a span of 7 bases. The V gene's germline CDR1 is LNHDA and CDR2 SQIVND (reference sequence). Produced via immunoSEQ multiplex PCR; TCRdb's table is partial and in-frame only. This sample yields about 200,000 clones, of which 65% to 90% are seen a single time; more than 2% belongs to the top ten. This TCR was recovered from a woman in her seventies with COVID-19, enrolled during active disease. This chain uses TRBV19 with TRBJ2-1; D is undetermined. Sequenced material: peripheral blood. Here the CDR3 DNA reads TGTGCCAGTAGTATAGCACTTTCCAATGAGCAGTTCTTC. The encoded protein is CASSIALSNEQFF.